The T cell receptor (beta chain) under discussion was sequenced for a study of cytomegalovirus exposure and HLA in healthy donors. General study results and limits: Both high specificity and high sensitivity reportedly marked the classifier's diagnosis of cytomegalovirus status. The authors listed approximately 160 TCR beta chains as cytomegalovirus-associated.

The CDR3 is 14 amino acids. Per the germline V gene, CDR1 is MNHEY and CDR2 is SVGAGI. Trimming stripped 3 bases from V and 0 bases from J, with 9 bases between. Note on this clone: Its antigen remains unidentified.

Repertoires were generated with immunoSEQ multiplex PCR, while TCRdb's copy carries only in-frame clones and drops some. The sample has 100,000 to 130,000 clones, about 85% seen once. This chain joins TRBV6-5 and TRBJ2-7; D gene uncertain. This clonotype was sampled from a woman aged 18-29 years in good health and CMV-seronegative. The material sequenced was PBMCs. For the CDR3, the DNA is TGTGCCAGCAGTTATCACCCGAGCTCCTACGAGCAGTACTTC. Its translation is CASSYHPSSYEQYF.